Shown below are 32 T cell receptor beta chains from a single sample sequenced in a study of early T cells in non-severe SARS-CoV-2 infection. From the 5' RACE reads, TCRdb called clonotypes with MiXCR, one entry per CDR3 protein. The repertoire includes about 110,000 distinct CDR3 sequences, 9.5% to 13% of them detected once, and around 3% sits in the top ten. Sequenced: whole blood. The source of these receptors is an adult who was a healthcare worker with PCR-confirmed SARS-CoV-2 infection or an uninfected control (not recorded which).

The chain couples TRBV6-5 to TRBJ1-1; D possibly corresponds to TRBD1 (5 bases). Trimming stripped 6 bases from V and 1 base from J, with 15 bases between. The CDR3 extends over 15 amino acids. Germline CDR1 reads MNHEY; CDR2 reads SVGAGI. CDR3: CASRPRQTGNTEAFF. CDR3 nucleotides: TGTGCCAGCAGACCCCGTCAAACAGGGAACACTGAAGCTTTCTTT.

The J gene is TRBJ1-1, the V gene TRBV6-5; D is uncertain. The length of the CDR3 is 16 residues. Germline CDR1 reads MNHEY; CDR2 reads SVGAGI. V lost 0 bases and J lost 5, with 16 bases in between. The CDR3 region is CASSYSSAGVVTEAFF. As DNA, the CDR3 is TGTGCCAGCAGTTACTCGAGTGCAGGTGTCGTTACTGAAGCTTTCTTT.

This clonotype was seen many times. The rearrangement links TRBV12-3 or TRBV12-4 to TRBJ1-4; unclear D gene. This CDR3 contains 14 residues. V was cut by 0 bases and J by 4 bases, with 6 bases left in between. For the CDR3, the DNA is TGTGCCAGCAGTTTAGCTGGCGTTAATGAAAAACTGTTTTTT. Translated, it gives CASSLAGVNEKLFF.

This clonotype was counted a few times. The chain links TRBV30 to TRBJ1-2; D unresolved. V was pared by 1 base and J by 7 bases, with 13 bases between. Per germline, CDR1 GTSNPN and CDR2 SVGIG (reference sequence). There are 13 residues in the CDR3. The CDR3, as DNA: TGTGCCTGGAGTGGGTCCGGGGAAGGTGGCTACACCTTC. Its protein product is CAWSGSGEGGYTF. Using reference TRBV30 and TRBJ1-2 for the parts outside the CDR3, the full variable domain is SQTIHQWPATLVQPVGSPLSLECTVEGTSNPNLYWYRQAAGRGLQLLFYSVGIGQISSEVPQNLSASRPQDRQFILSSKKLLLSDSGFYLCAWSGSGEGGYTFGSGTRLTVV.

Comment on this clonotype: A read error may produce the germline difference seen at one junction end. The V call is TRBV7-8, the J call TRBJ2-3; 10 bases are a match to TRBD2. There are 15 residues in the CDR3. The germline gives CDR1 SGHVS, CDR2 FQNEAQ. The chain's CDR3 is CASSLKAGGTDTRYF. The CDR3 DNA follows: TGTGCCAGCAGCTTAAAAGCGGGGGGGACAGATACGCGGTATTTT.

The chain recombines TRBV7-2 with TRBJ1-6, with D unclear. The CDR3 totals 15 residues. Germline V gene data show CDR1 as SGHTA and CDR2 as FQGNSA. V shed 1 base and J shed 9 bases, with 13 bases lying between them. Here the CDR3 reads CASSLEPVPRSPLHF. The CDR3 nucleotides read TGTGCCAGCAGCTTAGAACCCGTCCCGCGTTCACCCCTCCACTTT.

The rearrangement uses TRBV5-8 and TRBJ2-6; D possibly corresponds to TRBD2 (5 bases). Trimming left V 0 bases short and J 1 base short, with 8 bases between. Germline V CDR1 and CDR2: SGHTS, YDEGEE. The CDR3 runs 16 residues. The CDR3 coding sequence is TGTGCCAGCAGCTTGGAGCCGGGGTCTGGGGCCAACGTCCTGACTTTC. Protein sequence: CASSLEPGSGANVLTF.

The chain uses TRBV6-1 and TRBJ2-7; the D is unclear. The CDR3 runs 15 residues. Germline V CDR1 and CDR2: MNHNS, SASEGT. V was trimmed by 0 bases and J by 4 bases, leaving 13 bases between them. CDR3 amino acids: CASSEATFYLYEQYF. The CDR3, as DNA: TGTGCCAGCAGTGAAGCGACTTTTTACTTGTACGAGCAGTACTTC.

This clonotype was seen more than once but under ten times. V gene TRBV11-2 combines with J gene TRBJ2-7; D gene unclear. CDR3 length: 13 residues. Looked up from germline, CDR1 is SGHAT and CDR2 is FQNNGV. V dropped 7 bases and J dropped 0 bases, with 10 bases sitting between them. As DNA, the CDR3 is TGTGCCAGCACCCCCTCGGCCTCCTACGAGCAGTACTTC. Protein: CASTPSASYEQYF.

This clonotype was counted a few times. The rearrangement links TRBV3-1 to TRBJ2-5, with 10 positions matching TRBD2. Germline V gene lookup returns CDR1 LGHDT and CDR2 YNNKEL (reference sequence). The CDR3 contains 16 residues. After removal of 0 bases from V and 6 bases from J, the junction contained 7 bases not matched to a gene. The CDR3 sequence is CASSQDSGRAGKTQYF. The CDR3 region has the DNA TGTGCCAGCAGCCAAGACAGCGGGAGGGCCGGGAAGACCCAGTACTTC.

This clonotype was observed a few times. The J gene is TRBJ2-7, the V gene TRBV29-1; 13 positions agree with TRBD2. The V and J ends lost 7 bases and 7 bases, in that order; junction bases with no gene match: 4. CDR3 length: 12 amino acids. Germline V gives CDR1 SQVTM, CDR2 ANQGSEA. In DNA form, the CDR3 reads TGCAGCGCCCCGGGACTAGCGGGAGAGCAGTACTTC. Residues: CSAPGLAGEQYF.

The V and J genes are TRBV5-6 and TRBJ2-3; 12 bases line up with TRBD2. Germline assignment: CDR1 SGHDT and CDR2 YYEEEE. This CDR3 has 16 amino acids. V lost 2 bases to trimming and J lost 8 bases; unmatched junction nucleotides: 9. This CDR3 reads CASSLLAGGRVGTQYF. As DNA, the CDR3 is TGTGCCAGCAGCTTACTAGCGGGGGGAAGGGTCGGTACGCAGTATTTT.

This clonotype showed up many times. V is TRBV7-9 and J is TRBJ2-2; TRBD2 agrees at 11 bases. Germline V gene lookup returns CDR1 SEHNR and CDR2 FQNEAQ (reference sequence). The CDR3 loop spans 16 amino acids. V gave up 0 bases and J gave up 6 bases; unmatched junction bases: 3. This chain's CDR3 is CASSLALAGGSGELFF. The CDR3 DNA follows: TGTGCCAGCAGCTTAGCTCTAGCGGGAGGTTCCGGGGAGCTGTTTTTT.

This clonotype was found many times. The chain couples TRBV30 to TRBJ2-3, with D uncertain. Germline CDR1 reads GTSNPN; CDR2 reads SVGIG (reference sequence). Trimming shortened V by 5 bases and J by 3 bases, and 3 bases separated the two germline ends. This CDR3 spans 10 amino acids. CDR3: CAWDTDTQYF. CDR3 nucleotide sequence: TGTGCCTGGGATACAGATACGCAGTATTTT.

The chain is built from TRBV6-6 and TRBJ1-2, with TRBD1 matching 7 bases. CDR3 length: 13 residues. V was pared by 5 bases and J by 8 bases, with 8 bases of the junction left unmatched. Germline V gene sequence: CDR1 MNHNY, CDR2 SVGAGI (reference sequence). In DNA form, the CDR3 reads TGTGCCAGCAGTCCCAAGGGGGCCGGCGGCTACACCTTC. This codes for CASSPKGAGGYTF.

The sample holds a few counts of this clonotype. The chain carries TRBV6-4 and TRBJ2-1; D is unclear. There are 13 residues in the CDR3. Germline V gene sequence: CDR1 MRHNA, CDR2 SNTAGT. V was pared by 3 bases and J by 4 bases, with 7 bases between. The chain's CDR3 is CASSESTYNEQFF. CDR3 bases: TGTGCCAGCAGTGAGAGTACTTACAATGAGCAGTTCTTC.

This clonotype has just a few counts. This chain joins TRBV5-1 and TRBJ2-7; unclear D gene. Germline V lookup: CDR1 SGHRS, CDR2 YFSETQ. The CDR3 spans 13 residues. V gave up 0 bases and J gave up 3 bases, with 7 bases separating them. DNA of the CDR3: TGCGCCAGCAGCTTGGTGGGGAACTACGAGCAGTACTTC. Translating it yields CASSLVGNYEQYF.

This clonotype has at least ten counts. The chain links TRBV28 to TRBJ1-4; TRBD1 matches at 7 bases. Germline V lookup: CDR1 MDHEN, CDR2 SYDVKM. Trimming removed 11 bases from V and 0 bases from J; junction bases left unmatched: 3. There are 13 residues in the CDR3. CDR3 sequence (DNA): TGTGCCGGGCAGGGGGCAACTAATGAAAAACTGTTTTTT. It translates to CAGQGATNEKLFF.

This clonotype was counted between two and nine times. The chain uses TRBV7-8 and TRBJ2-7; weak D call: TRBD1 (5 bases). Germline values: CDR1 SGHVS, CDR2 FQNEAQ. The V end was cut by 5 bases, the J end by 3 bases, with 8 bases between. The length of the CDR3 is 12 residues. The CDR3 DNA sequence: TGTGCCAGCAGCATACAGGACTACGAGCAGTACTTC. Amino acids: CASSIQDYEQYF.

In its sample, this clonotype was seen many times. The V and J genes are TRBV6-5 and TRBJ2-2, with D possibly matching TRBD2 (5 bases). This CDR3 has 13 residues. From germline, CDR1 is MNHEY and CDR2 SVGAGI. V lost 6 bases, J lost 6 bases, and 11 bases lay in between. CDR3 coding DNA: TGTGCCAGCAGACTCAGCGGATCCGGGGAGCTGTTTTTT. Encoded protein: CASRLSGSGELFF.

This sequence joins TRBV11-2 and TRBJ2-7; 8 positions match TRBD2. Germline values: CDR1 SGHAT, CDR2 FQNNGV. The CDR3 length is 14 residues. V trimming: 1 base; J trimming: 6 bases; junction bases outside the gene matches: 5. CDR3 sequence: CASSLVAGGGEQYF. In DNA, the CDR3 is TGTGCCAGCAGCTTAGTGGCGGGAGGCGGCGAGCAGTACTTC.

V is TRBV3-1 and J is TRBJ2-5; the D gene is possibly TRBD2 (6 bases). Deletions cut 4 bases from V and 3 bases from J, with 18 bases between. In germline, CDR1 is LGHDT, CDR2 YNNKEL (reference sequence). CDR3 size: 16 residues. The DNA of the CDR3 is TGTGCCAGCAGCCCCCTTACGGCGGGGATAAAAGAGACCCAGTACTTC. Protein: CASSPLTAGIKETQYF.

J is TRBJ2-7 and V is TRBV6-2 or TRBV6-3; 13 bases map to TRBD2. From germline, CDR1 is MNHEY and CDR2 SVGEGT. Trimming at V came to 7 bases and at J to 7 bases, leaving 10 bases not matched to a gene. The CDR3 has 15 amino acids. CDR3 loop: CASNQLAGGPGEQYF. In DNA form, the CDR3 reads TGTGCCAGCAATCAACTAGCGGGAGGGCCGGGGGAGCAGTACTTC.

This clonotype appeared many times. The chain joins TRBV20-1 to TRBJ2-1; 9 bases align to TRBD2. This CDR3 is built from 15 residues. V lost 1 base, J lost 3 bases, and 4 bases stayed unmatched. CDR1 is DFQATT and CDR2 is SNEGSKA in the germline V gene (reference sequence). The CDR3 bases are TGCAGTGCTAGAGCCCTAGCGGGAAGCTACAATGAGCAGTTCTTC. It encodes CSARALAGSYNEQFF.

This clonotype was counted only a few times. The chain links TRBV12-3 or TRBV12-4 to TRBJ1-2; possible D gene TRBD1, 6 bases. Trimming pared 3 bases from V and 4 bases from J, leaving 12 bases between. This CDR3 has 14 residues. CDR3: CASSLGGGGYGYTF. CDR3 sequence (DNA): TGTGCCAGCAGTTTGGGAGGGGGTGGCTATGGCTACACCTTC.

With respect to this clonotype: At one end the junction does not follow the germline gene, possibly because of a read error. The chain joins TRBV12-3 or TRBV12-4 to TRBJ2-5; 7 bases match TRBD2. This CDR3 is 14 amino acids long. This CDR3 is CASSFQRGEEAQYF. The CDR3 DNA reads TGTGCCAGCAGTTTTCAACGGGGGGAAGAGGCCCAGTACTTC.

In this sample, this clonotype turned up many times. This chain connects TRBV27 to TRBJ1-6, with a tentative D call TRBD1 (5 bases). From germline, CDR1 is MNHEY and CDR2 SMNVEV (reference sequence). Deletions cut 3 bases from V and 4 bases from J, with 16 bases between. The CDR3 is 17 residues long. CDR3 sequence: CASSLSGVGVYNSPLHF. The DNA for the CDR3 is TGTGCCAGCAGTTTGTCGGGGGTTGGGGTGTATAATTCACCCCTCCACTTT.

This chain joins TRBV5-5 and TRBJ2-7, with D hard to call. The germline V and J ends were trimmed by 2 bases and 3 bases, with 12 bases remaining between them. The CDR3 spans 14 residues. Germline CDR1 is SGHKS and CDR2 is YYEKEE (reference sequence). The CDR3 DNA sequence: TGTGCCAGCAGCTTATACAACTACCTCTACGAGCAGTACTTC. Its translation is CASSLYNYLYEQYF.

This clonotype has ten or more counts. The V gene is TRBV5-5, the J gene TRBJ1-4, with unresolved D. V shed 7 bases and J shed 5 bases, with 9 bases lying between them. The germline V gene encodes CDR1 SGHKS and CDR2 YYEKEE (reference sequence). This CDR3 region has 12 residues. The CDR3 loop is CASGRMNEKLFF. Written as DNA, the CDR3 is TGTGCCAGCGGGCGTATGAATGAAAAACTGTTTTTT.

The CDR3 loop reads CASSLHKWARMDEQYF. As DNA, the CDR3 is TGTGCCAGCAGCTTACATAAGTGGGCCAGGATGGACGAGCAGTACTTC. The chain recombines TRBV7-2 with TRBJ2-7, with D uncertain. The CDR3 has 16 amino acids. The germline gives CDR1 SGHTA, CDR2 FQGNSA. Trimming removed 2 bases at V and 5 bases at J, with 19 bases between. The whole variable domain, remainder taken from reference TRBV7-2 and TRBJ2-7, is GAGVSQSPSNKVTEKGKDVELRCDPISGHTALYWYRQSLGQGLEFLIYFQGNSAPDKSGLPSDRFSAERTGGSVSTLTIQRTQQEDSAVYLCASSLHKWARMDEQYFGPGTRLTVT.

The sample holds many counts of this clonotype. The chain combines TRBV5-1 with TRBJ2-1; maybe TRBD2 (6 bases). Trimming left V 4 bases short and J 8 bases short, with 22 bases between. This CDR3 comprises 16 residues. The germline CDR1 and CDR2 sequences are SGHRS and YFSETQ. This chain's CDR3 is CASSPLGAGPADEQFF. The CDR3 nucleotides read TGCGCCAGCAGCCCCCTTGGGGCGGGGCCGGCGGATGAGCAGTTCTTC.

This clonotype showed up just a few times. The genes are TRBV21-1 and TRBJ2-7. TRBV21-1 is recorded as a pseudogene. The CDR3 is made up of 14 amino acids. The CDR3 DNA reads as TGTGCCAGCAGCGACCCTTCGGGTCACTACGAGCAGTACTTC. Translating gives CASSDPSGHYEQYF.